This passage covers 9 T cell receptor beta chains from one sample sequenced in a study of blood T cell repertoires in COVID-19. Only in-frame clones appear in the TCRdb table, and some are missing; sequencing was by immunoSEQ multiplex PCR. Of over 250,000 clones in the sample, about 87% were seen once. Sequencing was done on a sample of peripheral blood. These receptors came from a man between 60 and 75 years old who had recovered from COVID-19.

This chain uses TRBV7-6 with TRBJ1-5; weak D call: TRBD1 (5 bases). CDR3 size: 15 residues. V was trimmed by 5 bases and J by 7 bases, leaving 18 bases between them. Germline V CDR1 and CDR2: SGHVS, FNYEAQ. The CDR3 here is CASSPEWGLGQPQHF. The CDR3, as DNA: TGTGCCAGCAGCCCAGAGTGGGGACTGGGACAGCCCCAGCATTTT.

Only one count was recorded for this clone. This chain joins TRBV5-6 and TRBJ1-1; 9 bases align to TRBD1. From germline, CDR1 is SGHDT and CDR2 YYEEEE. The CDR3 has 15 amino acids. V lost 3 bases and J lost 5; bases outside the gene matches: 8. The CDR3: CASSWDRAMGTEAFF. In DNA form, the CDR3 reads TGTGCCAGCAGCTGGGACAGGGCAATGGGAACTGAAGCTTTCTTT. Based on the CDR3 plus reference TRBV5-6 and TRBJ1-1, the full variable domain is DAGVTQSPTHLIKTRGQQVTLRCSPKSGHDTVSWYQQALGQGPQFIFQYYEEEERQRGNFPDRFSGHQFPNYSSELNVNALLLGDSALYLCASSWDRAMGTEAFFGQGTRLTVV.

The chain is built from TRBV13 and TRBJ2-1, with 8 bases matching TRBD2. Germline lookup yields CDR1 PRHDT and CDR2 FYEKMQ (reference sequence). Trimming at V came to 4 bases and at J to 10 bases, leaving 9 bases not matched to a gene. This CDR3 comprises 14 residues. The CDR3 reads CASSSPGGRDEQFF. CDR3 bases: TGTGCCAGCAGCTCCCCGGGGGGGCGGGACGAGCAGTTCTTC.

The chain recombines TRBV5-1 with TRBJ1-6; D is perhaps TRBD1 (5 bases). The V end lost 0 bases, the J end lost 7 bases, and 8 bases lay between the germline ends. The V gene's germline CDR1 is SGHRS and CDR2 YFSETQ. The CDR3 is 14 residues long. The chain's CDR3 is CASSLGHRNSPLHF. In nucleotides, the CDR3 is TGCGCCAGCAGCTTGGGCCACAGGAATTCACCCCTCCACTTT.

This clone was found once. The CDR3 DNA sequence: TGTGCCAGCAGCAAAGTGCGGACAGGATCCTACGAGCAGTACTTC. Protein product: CASSKVRTGSYEQYF. V gene TRBV21-1 combines with J gene TRBJ2-7; TRBD1 is the table's D call and was not checked against the DNA. TRBV21-1 is a recognized pseudogene. This CDR3 has 15 amino acids.

This clone was observed a handful of times. V and J are TRBV6-5 and TRBJ1-3; D is perhaps TRBD1 (6 bases). The V and J ends lost 6 bases and 4 bases respectively, with 16 bases between them. The CDR3 is 15 amino acids. In germline, CDR1 is MNHEY, CDR2 SVGAGI. This chain's CDR3 is CASSSPNRVGNTIYF. CDR3 nucleotides: TGTGCCAGCAGCTCCCCCAACAGGGTAGGAAACACCATATATTTT.

V usage is TRBV6-5 and J usage is TRBJ2-7; D remains unclear. The germline gives CDR1 MNHEY, CDR2 SVGAGI. The V and J ends lost 10 bases and 4 bases respectively, with 20 bases between them. The CDR3 is made up of 14 amino acids. CDR3 protein: CATLYSLTLYEQYF. The CDR3 coding sequence is TGTGCCACCTTGTATAGCCTTACATTGTACGAGCAGTACTTC.

V gene TRBV15 combines with J gene TRBJ1-2; D unresolved. CDR1 is LNHNV and CDR2 is YYDKDF in the germline V gene (reference sequence). The V end lost 1 base, the J end lost 9 bases, and 6 bases lay between the germline ends. The CDR3 is made up of 11 amino acids. This CDR3 is CATSRGGRYTF. The CDR3 nucleotides read TGTGCCACCAGCAGAGGCGGGCGCTACACCTTC. Drawing the rest from reference TRBV15 and TRBJ1-2, the complete variable domain is DAMVIQNPRYQVTQFGKPVTLSCSQTLNHNVMYWYQQKSSQAPKLLFHYYDKDFNNEADTPDNFQSRRPNTSFCFLDIRSPGLGDTAMYLCATSRGGRYTFGSGTRLTVV.

This sequence joins TRBV7-6 and TRBJ2-1; no clear D gene. Trimming left V 7 bases short and J 6 bases short, with 10 bases between. CDR1 and CDR2 (germline): SGHVS, FNYEAQ. This CDR3 comprises 12 residues. Here the CDR3 reads CASTLTGNEQFF. Written as DNA, the CDR3 is TGTGCCAGCACCCTCACGGGCAATGAGCAGTTCTTC.